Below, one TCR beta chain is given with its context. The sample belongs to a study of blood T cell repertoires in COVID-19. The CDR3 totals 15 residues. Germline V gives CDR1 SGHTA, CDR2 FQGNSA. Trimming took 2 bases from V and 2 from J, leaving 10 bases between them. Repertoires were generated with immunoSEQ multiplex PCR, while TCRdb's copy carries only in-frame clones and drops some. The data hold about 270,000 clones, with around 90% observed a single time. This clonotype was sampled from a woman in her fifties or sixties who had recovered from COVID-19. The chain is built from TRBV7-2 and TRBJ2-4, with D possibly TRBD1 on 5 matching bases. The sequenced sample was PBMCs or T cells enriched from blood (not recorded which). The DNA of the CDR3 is TGTGCCAGCAGCTTATCCCCAGGGACCAAAAACATTCAGTACTTC. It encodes CASSLSPGTKNIQYF.